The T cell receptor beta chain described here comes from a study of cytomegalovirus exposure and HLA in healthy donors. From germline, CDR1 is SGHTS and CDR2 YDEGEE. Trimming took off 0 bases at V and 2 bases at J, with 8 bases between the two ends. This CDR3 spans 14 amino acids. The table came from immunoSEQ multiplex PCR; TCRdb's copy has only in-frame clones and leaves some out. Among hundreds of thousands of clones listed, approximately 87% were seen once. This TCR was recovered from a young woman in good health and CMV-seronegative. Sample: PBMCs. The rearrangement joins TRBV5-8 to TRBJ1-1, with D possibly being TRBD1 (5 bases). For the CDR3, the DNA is TGTGCCAGCAGCTTGGGGGGCTACAACACTGAAGCTTTCTTT. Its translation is CASSLGGYNTEAFF.